The text below deals with one T cell receptor beta chain. The antigen it recognizes is unknown. No qualities accompany the bases; no much larger clone lies one base away. The data are from a study of T cell responses to AZD1222 COVID-19 vaccine (dated by TCRdb to the early 2020s). For context, the study as a whole: AZD1222 recipients whose second dose came at about 4 weeks and those whose second dose came at about 12 weeks were combined into one group, since spike-specific TCR depth and breadth did not differ between the two schedules. TCR sequencing covered fewer than 250 trial participants: around 210 given two doses of AZD1222 and about 26 given two doses of MenACWY control vaccine. Enrollment into the trials was organized by age into subgroups of 18-55, 56-69 and 70-plus years, and those subgroups contained roughly 150, 30 and 60 TCR-sequenced participants, respectively. General conclusions and limits of the study: Nearly half of unique spike-specific TCRs reportedly recognized epitopes outside regions mutated in the B.1.351 and B.1.1.7 variants. A significant rise in spike-specific TCR breadth and depth was observed after two AZD1222 doses relative to day 0 and relative to MenACWY recipients. CD4 TCRs associated with the vaccine covered the entire spike protein, and the dominant responses were in regions 160-218 and 743-854. Participants were mostly white British, with more females than males. The authors suggested clonal diversity may have been underestimated. The 56-69-year group was small, and its depth increase did not reach significance, likely because of low power. Because no samples from the day 14 peak response were available, repertoires could be characterized only after the peak T cell response. Conclusions about previously exposed vaccinees are limited because only six or seven AZD1222 recipients were SARS-CoV-2 seropositive at baseline.

The time point tag for this specimen amounts to: baseline before first vaccination. The vaccinee samples were drawn from two UK trials, COV001 and COV002, one of which was a single-blind randomized controlled phase 2/3 trial testing AZD1222 (ChAdOx1 nCoV-19) in healthy adults. For TCRbeta chain sequencing, PBMC samples were collected from trial participants at day 0 and at day 28 after the second dose. The CDR3 regions of human TCRbeta chains were analyzed by immunosequencing. For the original study's pipeline: Repertoire TCRs were checked for matches against a reference library of SARS-CoV-2-specific TCRs that had been generated using the MIRA antigen-specificity platform. Breadth was defined as the fraction of unique TCRs that were SARS-CoV-2-associated, and depth was defined as the fraction of total T cells that were SARS-CoV-2-associated. Using the MIRA data, every spike-specific TCR was mapped to the spike region that the TCR reacted to and assigned to either a CD4 or a CD8 class. Log10-transformed breadth and depth values were compared by one-way ANOVA with Sidak's multiple comparisons tests. TCRdb carries this immuneACCESS record with in-frame sequences only. Its versions omit some clonotypes, under half of them owing to an unresolved V gene in the studies checked, with the rest unexplained. The D gene and trimming were derived from the DNA, and the V and J assignments and clone size from that table. This sample comprises around 140,000 clones, over 85% of them detected only once. The ten largest make up 5% of the sample.

CDR3 length: 15 amino acids, cysteine to phenylalanine. Only the CDR3 part of the read is kept: 45 bases, read in frame from the first base. V is pared back by 1 base and J by 0 bases, with 9 bases lying between the germline termini. From a lookup of the germline V gene, CDR1 and CDR2 are SGHDT and YYEEEE. The origin of this receptor is an adult in good health. The starting material was peripheral blood, obtained on day 0 of AZD1222 vaccination. The V and J segments used are TRBV5-6 and TRBJ2-3; TRBD1 is a weak D gene call, 5 bases matching. CDR3 loop: CASSLYRPSTDTQYF. The DNA reads TGTGCCAGCAGCTTGTACAGGCCTAGCACAGATACGCAGTATTTT.